The rows below give T cell receptor beta chains drawn from one sample of a study of T cell repertoires in ileal Crohn's disease. Clones were sequenced by immunoSEQ multiplex PCR, and TCRdb holds only the in-frame ones, with some missing. The table has 15,000 to 20,000 clones, roughly 72% seen once. The sequenced material came from ileal tissue. The receptors stem from an adult with Crohn's disease. Each CDR3 is given with its conserved first and last residue. The D gene is left open where the match is weak. Part of the rows lack a size; the others show once, few, many or a class for expanded clones.

D gene	V gene	J gene	clone size	CDR3 DNA	CDR3 protein
TRBD1	TRBV28	TRBJ1-2	.	TGTGCCAGCAGGTGGACAGGCTACTATGGCTACACCTTC	CASRWTGYYGYTF
.	TRBV27	TRBJ2-1	few	TGTGCCAGCAGTTTCCGGGGGGCCGCGGATGAGCAGTTCTTC	CASSFRGAADEQFF
.	TRBV7-8	TRBJ2-7	.	TGTGCCAGCAGCTTAGTCAACGAGCAGTACTTC	CASSLVNEQYF
TRBD1	TRBV4-2	TRBJ2-2	medium-sized	TGTGCCAGCAGCCCGCCGGGACAGGGTACCGGGGAGCTGTTTTTT	CASSPPGQGTGELFF
.	TRBV29-1	TRBJ1-1	once	TGCAGCGTTGATGGAACAGGGTTCAACACTGAAGCTTTCTTT	CSVDGTGFNTEAFF
TRBD2	TRBV7-2	TRBJ2-3	.	TGTGCCAGCAGCTTAGTTTGGGGGGGGGCAGATACGCAGTATTTT	CASSLVWGGADTQYF
.	TRBV10-3	TRBJ1-2	.	TGTGCCATCAGTGAGATGGAACAGATCGCAAACTATGGCTACACCTTC	CAISEMEQIANYGYTF
TRBD1	TRBV2	TRBJ2-2	.	TGTGCCAGCAGGGGGACAGGGGTAGCGAACACCGGGGAGCTGTTTTTT	CASRGTGVANTGELFF
TRBD2	TRBV7-2	TRBJ2-7	.	TGTGCCAGCAGCTTTTCGAGCGGGGGTCCCTACGAGCAGTACTTC	CASSFSSGGPYEQYF
.	TRBV18	TRBJ1-1	.	TGTGCCAGCTCACCAGGGCAGGGGAACACTGAAGCTTTCTTT	CASSPGQGNTEAFF
TRBD2	TRBV9	TRBJ2-1	.	TGTGCCAGCAGCATAGGACTAGCGGCCTCCTACAATGAGCAGTTCTTC	CASSIGLAASYNEQFF
TRBD1	TRBV6-1	TRBJ2-7	.	TGTGCCAGCAGTGGGGACAGCCTCCCTGGGCTCTCCTACGAGCAGTACTTC	CASSGDSLPGLSYEQYF
TRBD2	TRBV4-2	TRBJ2-2	.	TGTGCCAGCAGCCAAGATCCTAGCGGGGCTCAGGGAGGGGAGCTGTTTTTT	CASSQDPSGAQGGELFF
TRBD2	TRBV7-2	TRBJ2-7	.	TGTGCCAGCAGCTTTGCGGGAGGGCCCTACGAGCAGTACTTC	CASSFAGGPYEQYF
.	TRBV27	TRBJ2-7	once	TGTGCCAGCAGTTTTCGGTCGGTCCGGTACGGACACCCCTACGAGCAGTACTTC	CASSFRSVRYGHPYEQYF
.	TRBV10-3	TRBJ1-2	.	TGTGCCATCAGTGAGTCGAGAGAAGCTAACTATGGCTACACCTTC	CAISESREANYGYTF
.	TRBV6-1	TRBJ1-5	once	TGTGCCAGCAGGTCCGAGGAAAGGCAGCCCCAGCATTTT	CASRSEERQPQHF
.	TRBV30	TRBJ1-3	.	TGTGCCTGGAGTAATTGGGGAGGCTCTGGAAACACCATATATTTT	CAWSNWGGSGNTIYF
.	TRBV19	TRBJ1-2	.	TGTGCCAGTAGTATTCAAACAGGAGAAGGCTACACCTTC	CASSIQTGEGYTF
.	TRBV18	TRBJ1-1	few	TGTGCCAGCTCGACTGGACAACCGAACACTGAAGCTTTCTTT	CASSTGQPNTEAFF
.	TRBV6-1	TRBJ1-5	few	TGTGCCAGCCTGGACAGTTTGGATCAGCCCCAGCATTTT	CASLDSLDQPQHF
.	TRBV5-8	TRBJ1-5	.	TGTGCCAGCAGCCCGGGGATGGGTCCCCATCAGCCCCAGCATTTT	CASSPGMGPHQPQHF
TRBD1	TRBV12-5	TRBJ1-5	.	TGTGCTAGTGGTTTAGGGACAGGGGGGGTTCAGCCCCAGCATTTT	CASGLGTGGVQPQHF
.	TRBV5-1	TRBJ1-2	.	TGCGCCAGCAGCTCCTCTAACTATGGCTACACCTTC	CASSSSNYGYTF
.	TRBV4-3	TRBJ1-3	.	TGCGCCAGCAGCCAAGATTCAGGGATTCCTGGAAACACCATATATTTT	CASSQDSGIPGNTIYF
TRBD2	TRBV7-7	TRBJ2-2	.	TGTGCTAGCAGTCTCCATAGCGGGGGGAGCACCGGGGAGCTGTTTTTT	CASSLHSGGSTGELFF
TRBD2	TRBV27	TRBJ2-7	.	TGTGCCTCGCGGCTAGCGGGAGGGCTTAACTACGAGCAGTACTTC	CASRLAGGLNYEQYF
TRBD1	TRBV7-2	TRBJ2-5	.	TGTGCCAGCAGCGTAGGACAGGGACTCCAAGAGACCCAGTACTTC	CASSVGQGLQETQYF
.	TRBV25-1	TRBJ2-5	once	TGTGCCAGCAGTGAATATATGACCCAGTACTTC	CASSEYMTQYF
.	TRBV4-1	TRBJ1-1	.	TGCGCCAGCAGCCTACGAATTCCTTCTACGATGCTAACGAACACTGAAGCTTTCTTT	CASSLRIPSTMLTNTEAFF
.	TRBV27	TRBJ1-1	.	TGTGCCAGCAGTTTCGGTGGAGGGAGTGAAGCTTTCTTT	CASSFGGGSEAFF
TRBD2	TRBV25-1	TRBJ2-1	.	TGTGCCAGCAGTGAATTTGGTCTAGCGGGTGACAATGAGCAGTTCTTC	CASSEFGLAGDNEQFF
.	TRBV4-3	TRBJ1-2	.	TGCGCCAGCAGCCAAGGGGCAACAGGGAGCGTTAACTATGGCTACACCTTC	CASSQGATGSVNYGYTF
.	TRBV9	TRBJ1-1	.	TGTGCCAGCAGCATCATTCCGGGGGGCAGGCCTCTTATGAACACTGAAGCTTTCTTT	CASSIIPGGRPLMNTEAFF
.	TRBV6-6	TRBJ1-1	once	TGTGCCAGCAGCTATCACGGCGGTAACACTGAAGCTTTCTTT	CASSYHGGNTEAFF
TRBD1	TRBV6-1	TRBJ1-2	.	TGTGCCAGCAGTGAAGCGGACCCCGGGACAGGGCGGGATGGCTACACCTTC	CASSEADPGTGRDGYTF
TRBD1	TRBV30	TRBJ1-5	.	TGTGCCTGGAGTGCCGGTACAGGGGCTTTATCGTGGAATCAGCCCCAGCATTTT	CAWSAGTGALSWNQPQHF
TRBD2	TRBV5-4	TRBJ2-5	.	TGTGCCAGCAGCTCGACTAGCACGCAAGAGACCCAGTACTTC	CASSSTSTQETQYF
.	TRBV6-5	TRBJ1-2	.	TGTGCCAGCAGTTTCATCCGGGGTAAAGATGGCTACACCTTC	CASSFIRGKDGYTF
TRBD2	TRBV5-1	TRBJ2-5	.	TGCGCCAGCAGCTGGGCCGGGACTAGCGGCCAAGAGACCCAGTACTTC	CASSWAGTSGQETQYF
.	TRBV4-1	TRBJ1-4	.	TGCGCCAGCAGCCAAGTATATCAGGGCTGGAATGAAAAACTGTTTTTT	CASSQVYQGWNEKLFF
TRBD2	TRBV9	TRBJ2-7	few	TGTGCCAGCAGCCCACAAAGCGGGGGGGCCTCCTACGAGCAGTACTTC	CASSPQSGGASYEQYF
TRBD1	TRBV19	TRBJ2-4	.	TGTGCCAGTAGTATCCGGGACAGCCAAAACATTCAGTACTTC	CASSIRDSQNIQYF
.	TRBV2	TRBJ2-1	.	TGTGCCAGCAGTGAGAGCTCCTACAATGAGCAGTTCTTC	CASSESSYNEQFF
.	TRBV7-9	TRBJ2-3	.	TGTGCCAGCAGCCGTAGCACAGATACGCAGTATTTT	CASSRSTDTQYF
.	TRBV4-3	TRBJ1-1	.	TGCGCCAGCAGCCGGAGTCGCACTGAAGCTTTCTTT	CASSRSRTEAFF
.	TRBV7-9	TRBJ2-2	.	TGTGCCAGCAGCACGACAGGGAACACCGGGGAGCTGTTTTTT	CASSTTGNTGELFF
.	TRBV6-4	TRBJ2-7	.	TGTGCCAGCGACACCCCCGAACAATTAAGCTCCTACGAGCAGTACTTC	CASDTPEQLSSYEQYF
.	TRBV29-1	TRBJ2-6	.	TGCAGCGTTGTGATCGGGGGGCCTGGGGCCAACGTCCTGACTTTC	CSVVIGGPGANVLTF
.	TRBV6-5	TRBJ2-3	.	TGTGCCAGCAGTCCCACCCCCTACACAGATACGCAGTATTTT	CASSPTPYTDTQYF
TRBD1	TRBV19	TRBJ1-2	.	TGTGCCAGTAGTATTAGTCGGGACAGGGCACCGCCGACCTATGGCTACACCTTC	CASSISRDRAPPTYGYTF
.	TRBV5-6	TRBJ1-1	.	TGTGCCAGCCTCCCCACTATAGGAGGGAACACTGAAGCTTTCTTT	CASLPTIGGNTEAFF
TRBD1	TRBV28	TRBJ1-3	.	TGTGCCAGCAGCCCAGGGGGTAGGGGAAACACCATATATTTT	CASSPGGRGNTIYF
TRBD2	TRBV19	TRBJ2-1	.	TGTGCCAGTAGTATCCGGACTAGCGTCCCGGGGGAGCAGTTCTTC	CASSIRTSVPGEQFF
TRBD1	TRBV29-1	TRBJ1-1	.	TGCAGCGCTTCCGTGGGACAGGGGGCTGGCACTGAAGCTTTCTTT	CSASVGQGAGTEAFF